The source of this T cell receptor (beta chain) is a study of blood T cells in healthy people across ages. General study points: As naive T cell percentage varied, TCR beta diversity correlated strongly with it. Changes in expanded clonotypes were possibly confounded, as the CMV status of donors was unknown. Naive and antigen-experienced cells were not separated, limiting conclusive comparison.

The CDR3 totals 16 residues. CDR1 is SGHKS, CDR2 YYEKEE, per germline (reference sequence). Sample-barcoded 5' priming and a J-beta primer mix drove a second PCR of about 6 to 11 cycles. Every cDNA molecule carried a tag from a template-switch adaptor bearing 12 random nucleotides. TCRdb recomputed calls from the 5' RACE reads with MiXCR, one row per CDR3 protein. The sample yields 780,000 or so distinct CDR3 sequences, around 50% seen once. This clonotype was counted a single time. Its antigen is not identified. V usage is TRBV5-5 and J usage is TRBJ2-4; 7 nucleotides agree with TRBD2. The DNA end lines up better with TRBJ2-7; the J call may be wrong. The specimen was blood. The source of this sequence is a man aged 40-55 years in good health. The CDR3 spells CASSLALAELLYEQYF. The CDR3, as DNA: TGTGCCAGCAGCTTGGCCCTAGCGGAGTTGCTTTACGAGCAGTACTTC.